A selection of T cell receptor beta chains follows, all from one sample in a study of cytomegalovirus exposure and HLA in healthy donors. Assay: immunoSEQ multiplex PCR; the TCRdb copy retains only in-frame clones and omits some. Here the sample spans about 190,000 clones, 80% to 85% being singletons. Sequencing was performed on PBMCs. The receptors derive from a woman between 18 and 30 years old in good health and CMV-seronegative. Each CDR3 is given with its conserved first and last residue. The D gene is left open where the match is weak. The size entry is marked missing in some rows and otherwise reads once, few, many or a size class.

j_call clone_size v_call d_call cdr3_aa cdr3_nt
TRBJ1-2 . TRBV2 TRBD1 CASSQQGQDGYTF TGTGCCAGCAGTCAACAGGGACAGGATGGCTACACCTTC
TRBJ2-1 . TRBV6-6 . CASSYSPSGYNEQFF TGTGCCAGCAGTTACTCTCCGAGCGGGTACAATGAGCAGTTCTTC
TRBJ1-1 . TRBV20-1 . CSDARHTEAFF TGCAGTGACGCCAGGCATACTGAAGCTTTCTTT
TRBJ2-1 once TRBV4-1 TRBD2 CASSQDPGLAGGFNEQFF TGCGCCAGCAGCCAAGATCCCGGACTAGCGGGGGGATTCAATGAGCAGTTCTTC
TRBJ1-6 . TRBV25-1 . CASSVSFSPLHF TGTGCCAGCAGTGTATCGTTTTCACCCCTCCACTTT
TRBJ2-5 . TRBV29-1 TRBD1 CSVLTGVWVETQYF TGCAGCGTTTTGACAGGGGTTTGGGTAGAGACCCAGTACTTC
TRBJ2-7 once TRBV5-8 TRBD1 CASSLGPGQGYEQYF TGTGCCAGCAGCTTGGGCCCGGGACAGGGCTACGAGCAGTACTTC
TRBJ2-3 . TRBV7-3 . CASSLTSVSTDTQYF TGTGCCAGCAGCCTCACTAGTGTCAGCACAGATACGCAGTATTTT
TRBJ1-5 few TRBV27 TRBD1 CASSPRTGHSNQPQHF TGTGCCAGCAGTCCCCGGACAGGCCATAGCAATCAGCCCCAGCATTTT
TRBJ1-1 few TRBV5-1 TRBD1 CASSLAGDSKAFF TGCGCCAGCAGCTTGGCCGGGGACAGCAAAGCTTTCTTT
TRBJ2-7 once TRBV30 . CAWSVGEVGYF TGTGCCTGGAGCGTCGGGGAGGTAGGGTACTTC
TRBJ2-1 . TRBV7-2 TRBD2 CASSQGRTSGTEQFF TGTGCCAGCAGCCAGGGGCGGACTAGCGGGACTGAGCAGTTCTTC
TRBJ1-1 . TRBV27 . CASSLGQEAFF TGTGCCAGCAGCCTAGGACAGGAAGCTTTCTTT
TRBJ1-6 . TRBV5-8 . CASSLGQGNSPLHF TGTGCCAGCAGCTTGGGGCAGGGGAATTCACCCCTCCACTTT
TRBJ2-7 . TRBV18 TRBD1 CASSPGQGTSYEQYF TGTGCCAGCTCACCCGGACAGGGGACATCCTACGAGCAGTACTTC
TRBJ1-2 . TRBV7-2 . CASSLVGGETEYGYTF TGTGCCAGCAGCTTAGTGGGCGGTGAGACAGAGTATGGCTACACCTTC
TRBJ1-2 once TRBV6-5 TRBD1 CASRRGQGNYGYTF TGTGCCAGCAGGCGGGGACAGGGGAACTATGGCTACACCTTC
TRBJ2-1 . TRBV27 . CASSLFQMRRGEQFF TGTGCCAGCAGTTTATTCCAGATGAGAAGGGGTGAGCAGTTCTTC
TRBJ2-7 once TRBV2 . CASSEADPYEQYF TGTGCCAGCTCGGAGGCAGACCCCTACGAGCAGTACTTC
TRBJ1-6 . TRBV10-1 . CASSEAGANSPLHF TGCGCCAGCAGTGAAGCAGGGGCAAATTCACCCCTCCACTTT
TRBJ2-7 . TRBV2 TRBD2 CATRLAGGYEQYF TGTGCCACTCGGCTAGCGGGGGGTTACGAGCAGTACTTC
TRBJ2-6 . TRBV7-3 . CASSFNGANVLTF TGTGCCAGCAGCTTTAATGGGGCCAACGTCCTGACTTTC
TRBJ1-2 . TRBV27 . CASSLVVGGGYTF TGTGCCAGCAGTTTAGTTGTGGGGGGAGGCTACACCTTC
TRBJ2-3 once TRBV19 TRBD2 CASSMPAGGTDTQYF TGTGCCAGTAGTATGCCAGCGGGGGGCACAGATACGCAGTATTTT
TRBJ1-2 once TRBV6-5 . CASSYSKRGPGYTF TGTGCCAGCAGTTACTCGAAGCGGGGGCCTGGCTACACCTTC
TRBJ1-1 . TRBV19 TRBD1 CASTQTGLNTEAFF TGTGCCAGTACCCAGACAGGGTTGAACACTGAAGCTTTCTTT
TRBJ1-2 few TRBV2 TRBD1 CASSTGVNYGYTF TGTGCCAGCTCGACAGGGGTTAACTATGGCTACACCTTC
TRBJ2-3 . TRBV7-9 TRBD1 CASSSRTGDKPTDTQYF TGTGCCAGCAGCTCTCGGACAGGGGACAAACCTACGGATACGCAGTATTTT
TRBJ2-1 . TRBV11-2 TRBD2 CASSSREESPYEQFF TGTGCCAGCAGCTCGCGGGAGGAATCCCCATATGAGCAGTTCTTC